The 6 T cell receptor beta chains below all came from one sample that was sequenced in a study of T cells in Graves' hyperthyroidism and ophthalmopathy. What was amplified from RNA transcripts were TCR beta CDR3 regions. Initially, a first-round RT-PCR of the TCR CDR3 employed the HTBI primer set. MiXCR, run by TCRdb on the multiplex PCR reads, gives a single entry per CDR3 protein. Counted here are around 720,000 distinct CDR3 sequences, 35% occurring once; the ten biggest clones make up around 29%. What was sequenced was blood. The source is a woman between 40 and 50 years old with Graves' hyperthyroidism.

This clonotype was counted only a few times. The V call is TRBV6-6, the J call TRBJ1-1, with no clear D. This CDR3 is 14 amino acids long. V lost 3 bases and J 1 base, leaving 9 bases between the germline ends. The germline V gene encodes CDR1 MNHNY and CDR2 SVGAGI (reference sequence). Written as DNA, the CDR3 is TGTGCCAGCAGTTATTACGACGAGAACACTGAAGCTTTCTTT. Residues: CASSYYDENTEAFF.

This clonotype is a singleton in its sample. Here the CDR3 DNA reads TGTGCCAGTAGCGGGGAAAGGTATCAGCCCCAGCATTTT. Its protein is CASSGERYQPQHF. The chain employs TRBV19 and TRBJ1-5, with D unresolved. The V end lost 6 bases, the J end lost 5 bases, and 11 bases lay between the germline ends. This CDR3 contains 13 residues. CDR1 is LNHDA, CDR2 SQIVND, per germline (reference sequence). The full variable domain, in which reference TRBV19 and TRBJ1-5 provide the parts outside the CDR3, is DGGITQSPKYLFRKEGQNVTLSCEQNLNHDAMYWYRQDPGQGLRLIYYSQIVNDFQKGDIAEGYSVSREKKESFPLTVTSAQKNPTAFYLCASSGERYQPQHFGDGTRLSIL.

This clonotype has more than one count but fewer than ten. The chain joins TRBV20-1 to TRBJ2-5, with D hard to call. This CDR3 is 16 amino acids long. Germline loops: CDR1 DFQATT, CDR2 SNEGSKA (reference sequence). Trimming cost V 3 bases and J 4 bases, with 21 bases left between them. The CDR3 loop reads CSARPWQERVRETQYF. The CDR3, as DNA: TGCAGTGCTAGGCCCTGGCAGGAAAGGGTCCGAGAGACCCAGTACTTC.

V gene TRBV7-2 combines with J gene TRBJ1-5; D is possibly TRBD1 (6 bases). Looked up from germline, CDR1 is SGHTA and CDR2 is FQGNSA. The ends were cut back, 5 bases at V and 0 bases at J, with 17 bases in the middle. This CDR3 comprises 17 residues. The CDR3 DNA sequence: TGTACCAGCAGCCCCCTCCGAGGGGGATATAGCAATCAGCCCCAGCATTTT. Translating it yields CTSSPLRGGYSNQPQHF.

Points on this clonotype: One junction end does not reproduce the germline sequence, and a read error may be involved. V gene TRBV7-2 combines with J gene TRBJ2-7, with D uncertain. The germline V gene encodes CDR1 SGHTA and CDR2 FQGNSA. This CDR3 spans 14 amino acids. The CDR3 loop is CACSQDFESYEQYF. The CDR3 DNA is TGTGCCTGCAGCCAAGACTTCGAGTCCTACGAGCAGTACTTC.

Many counts were recorded for this clonotype. The rearrangement links TRBV2 to TRBJ1-1, with D unresolved. Trimming took 4 bases from V and 11 from J, leaving 17 bases between them. CDR1 and CDR2 (germline): SNHLY, FYNNEI. This CDR3 is 13 amino acids long. The CDR3 sequence: CASSGRVRMSAFF. DNA of the CDR3: TGTGCCAGCAGTGGACGGGTCCGGATGTCGGCTTTCTTT.